This TCR beta chain was obtained from a study of cytomegalovirus exposure and HLA in healthy donors. About the study: Samples from HLA-typed donors yielded about 85 million unique TCRs in an early data release. Study findings and constraints: Overall, approximately 150 TCR beta chains were annotated as cytomegalovirus-associated. TRBV6-2, TRBV6-3 and some other V segments were unresolvable in 87-base-pair reads.

Worth noting for this clone: No antigen is known for it.

PCR used 60 Vbeta primers and 13 Jbeta primers. Under the authors' procedure: In a later analysis, some 80 million unique TCR beta chains included roughly 11 million shared by two or more donors. Data came from immunoSEQ multiplex PCR; TCRdb stores just in-frame clones and leaves some out. V and J calls and clone size come straight from that table; D and trimming were deduced from the DNA. The sample shows some 160,000 clones, about 72% of them seen only once. This CDR3 has 17 amino acids. Germline lookup yields CDR1 KGHSH and CDR2 LQKENI. V was clipped by 4 bases and J by 0 bases; unmatched bases: 7.

The TCR sequence derives from a male donor in good health and CMV-seronegative. The chain links TRBV18 to TRBJ2-1; 9 bases line up with TRBD2. Sequenced material: PBMCs. CDR3 in DNA: TGTGCCAGCTCACGTGATAGCGGGGGCCTCTCCTACAATGAGCAGTTCTTC. Protein sequence: CASSRDSGGLSYNEQFF. Full variable domain (rest looked up from reference TRBV18 and TRBJ2-1): NAGVMQNPRHLVRRRGQEARLRCSPMKGHSHVYWYRQLPEEGLKFMVYLQKENIIDESGMPKERFSAEFPKEGPSILRIQQVVRGDSAAYFCASSRDSGGLSYNEQFFGPGTRLTVL.